This TCR beta chain was documented in a study of blood T cell repertoires in COVID-19. Study summary: Sites across the United States, Italy and Spain contributed samples from acute and convalescent COVID-19.

Trimming cost V 0 bases and J 0 bases, with 15 bases left between them. The CDR3 runs to 17 residues. From germline, CDR1 is SGHNT and CDR2 YYREEE (reference sequence). Clones were sequenced by immunoSEQ multiplex PCR, and TCRdb holds only the in-frame ones, with some missing. Among roughly 110,000 clones listed, about 89% were seen once. The sequence derives from a woman aged 25-40 years with acute or convalescent COVID-19. The sample comprised peripheral blood. This chain uses TRBV5-4 with TRBJ1-1; D perhaps matches TRBD1 (5 bases). The DNA for the CDR3 is TGTGCCAGCAGCTTGGCCCGGGGGTGGGAAATGAACACTGAAGCTTTCTTT. This codes for CASSLARGWEMNTEAFF.